This T cell receptor beta chain emerged from a study of T cell responses to AZD1222 COVID-19 vaccine. Study results and caveats: Donors were chiefly white British, with a greater number of females, and clonal diversity was perhaps underestimated. The peak T cell response came first, and repertoires were sampled only after it. Mapped onto spike, vaccine-associated CD4 TCRs spanned it and were dominant at 160-218 and 743-854. Close to half of all spike-specific TCRs reportedly target regions of the variants that are unmutated.

The table lists this clone with a count of one. Its specificity is not known. Here immunoSEQ multiplex PCR was the method, and the copy in TCRdb shows in-frame clones only, minus some. Found here are roughly 180,000 clones, 90% to 95% of them singletons; the top ten hold about 9%. After removal of 5 bases from V and 3 bases from J, the junction contained 14 bases not matched to a gene. CDR3 size: 19 residues. CDR1 MDHEN and CDR2 SYDVKM come from the germline V gene. The sequence derives from an adult in good health. This sample comprised peripheral blood, obtained on day 0 of AZD1222 vaccination. The V call is TRBV28, the J call TRBJ2-7; 15 positions match TRBD2. CDR3 residues: CASSERTGTSGRLLYEQYF. The CDR3 nucleotides read TGTGCCAGCAGTGAGAGAACCGGGACTAGCGGGAGGCTGCTCTACGAGCAGTACTTC.